This is a list of T cell receptor beta chains from one sample in a study of Graves' ophthalmopathy and Graves' hyperthyroidism. TCRdb used MiXCR to reprocess the multiplex PCR reads, holding one entry per CDR3 protein. The sample has about 1.2 million distinct CDR3 sequences; 35% to 40% are singletons. Sequences were obtained from peripheral blood or thyroid tissue (not recorded which). The receptors derive from an adult man with Graves' hyperthyroidism. The CDR3 runs from the conserved cysteine through the conserved F or W. The D gene is left open where the match is weak. The size field is filled for only some rows; it gives once, few, many or a size class.

J | V | size | D | CDR3 | DNA
TRBJ2-6 | TRBV9 | few | . | CASSDTTSLGAGANVLTF | TGTGCCAGCAGCGACACGACTTCTTTGGGTGCTGGGGCCAACGTCCTGACTTTC
TRBJ1-3 | TRBV29-1 | many | . | CSAAGSGNTIYF | TGCAGCGCAGCCGGCTCTGGAAACACCATATATTTT
TRBJ1-5 | TRBV10-2 | many | . | CASSVRGDQPQHF | TGCGCCAGCAGTGTCAGGGGAGATCAGCCCCAGCATTTT
TRBJ1-2 | TRBV29-1 | . | . | CSVGEDGYTF | TGCAGCGTTGGGGAGGATGGCTACACCTTC
TRBJ2-2 | TRBV10-2 | . | TRBD1 | CASSEHDRGPAGELFF | TGCGCCAGCAGTGAACACGACAGGGGGCCGGCCGGGGAGCTGTTTTTT
TRBJ2-7 | TRBV12-3/TRBV12-4 | . | TRBD2 | CASSSWTSGGRYEQYF | TGTGCCAGCAGTTCTTGGACTAGCGGGGGAAGATACGAGCAGTACTTC
TRBJ1-6 | TRBV10-3 | . | . | CAIRATQNSPLHF | TGTGCCATCCGGGCCACTCAGAATTCACCCCTCCACTTT
TRBJ1-6 | TRBV28 | . | . | CAGSMGSERTLHF | TGTGCCGGCTCTATGGGCAGCGAACGTACCCTCCACTTT
TRBJ2-7 | TRBV6-5 | . | . | CTSSYIDGGPGQYF | TGTACCAGCAGTTACATCGATGGGGGCCCCGGGCAGTACTTC
TRBJ2-7 | TRBV20-1 | few | . | CSARGPDQGWGEQYF | TGCAGTGCTAGAGGCCCGGATCAGGGATGGGGAGAGCAGTACTTC
TRBJ1-5 | TRBV20-1 | . | TRBD1 | CSARGRDRGLDSNQPQHF | TGCAGTGCTAGGGGGCGGGACAGGGGCTTAGATAGCAATCAGCCCCAGCATTTT
TRBJ1-5 | TRBV6-1 | . | . | CASSEKRQGQPQHF | TGTGCCAGCAGTGAAAAGAGGCAGGGCCAGCCCCAGCATTTT
TRBJ2-7 | TRBV5-1 | many | TRBD2 | CASSLSGGSYEQYF | TGTGCCAGCAGCTTATCGGGGGGCTCCTACGAGCAGTACTTC
TRBJ1-1 | TRBV19 | . | . | CASSGPLKDGAFF | TGTGCCAGTAGTGGCCCCCTGAAAGACGGAGCTTTCTTT
TRBJ1-1 | TRBV19 | many | TRBD1 | CASSRQGGVNTEAFF | TGTGCCAGTAGTCGACAGGGAGGTGTGAACACTGAAGCTTTCTTT
TRBJ1-6 | TRBV4-3 | . | . | CASSQVAEGIGPLSPLHF | TGCGCCAGCAGCCAAGTGGCCGAGGGGATAGGGCCTCTTTCACCCCTCCACTTT
TRBJ2-5 | TRBV6-5 | few | . | CASSYPDSWETQYF | TGTGCCAGCAGTTACCCCGACAGTTGGGAGACCCAGTACTTC
TRBJ1-1 | TRBV6-2/TRBV6-3 | . | . | CASSYLETANTEAFF | TGTGCCAGCAGTTACCTAGAGACAGCGAACACTGAAGCTTTCTTT
TRBJ1-5 | TRBV6-6 | many | . | CASSGVPTNLDQPQHF | TGTGCCAGCTCTGGGGTCCCGACAAATCTCGATCAGCCCCAGCATTTT
TRBJ2-7 | TRBV19 | . | TRBD1 | CASSRLGTGRAYEQYF | TGTGCCAGTAGTAGACTCGGGACAGGGAGAGCCTACGAGCAGTACTTC
TRBJ1-5 | TRBV6-5 | . | . | CASRLTGNNQPQHF | TGTGCCAGCAGGCTTACAGGGAATAATCAGCCCCAGCATTTT
TRBJ2-7 | TRBV7-2 | many | . | CASSLGTVSTYEQYF | TGTGCCAGCAGCTTAGGGACGGTAAGCACCTACGAGCAGTACTTC
TRBJ1-1 | TRBV6-6 | many | . | CASSKRDTLGTEAFF | TGTGCCAGCAGTAAAAGGGACACCTTGGGCACTGAAGCTTTCTTT
TRBJ2-3 | TRBV29-1 | . | . | CSVVRPDTDTQYF | TGCAGCGTTGTTCGTCCCGACACAGATACGCAGTATTTT
TRBJ1-2 | TRBV29-1 | many | TRBD1 | CSVPDRERNYGYTF | TGCAGCGTTCCCGACAGGGAGAGGAACTATGGCTACACCTTC
TRBJ1-4 | TRBV6-2/TRBV6-3 | few | . | CASSYAVEKLFF | TGTGCCAGCAGTTACGCGGTTGAAAAACTGTTTTTT
TRBJ2-7 | TRBV9 | . | . | CASSPRGSSPRSYEQYF | TGTGCCAGCAGCCCCCGAGGGTCATCTCCCCGCTCCTACGAGCAGTACTTC
TRBJ1-5 | TRBV29-1 | . | . | CSGRPNQPQHF | TGCAGCGGGCGTCCGAATCAGCCCCAGCATTTT
TRBJ1-5 | TRBV6-5 | many | . | CASRHDNNQPQHF | TGTGCCAGCAGACACGACAACAATCAGCCCCAGCATTTT
TRBJ2-5 | TRBV12-3/TRBV12-4 | . | . | CASKGGETQYF | TGTGCCAGCAAGGGCGGAGAGACCCAGTACTTC
TRBJ2-7 | TRBV20-1 | . | . | CSARGGFSSYQQYF | TGCAGTGCTAGGGGGGGCTTTAGCTCCTACCAGCAGTACTTC
TRBJ1-1 | TRBV9 | few | TRBD1 | CASSAPTGKDTEAFF | TGTGCCAGCAGCGCCCCGACAGGGAAAGACACTGAAGCTTTCTTT
TRBJ1-4 | TRBV20-1 | many | . | CSARRQVSNEKLFF | TGCAGTGCTAGACGACAGGTCTCTAATGAAAAACTGTTTTTT
TRBJ2-5 | TRBV9 | . | TRBD1 | CASSVGQGLQETQYF | TGTGCCAGCAGCGTAGGACAGGGCCTCCAAGAGACCCAGTACTTC
TRBJ2-7 | TRBV27 | few | TRBD2 | CASSYRLAATYEQYF | TGTGCCAGCAGTTATAGACTAGCGGCTACCTACGAGCAGTACTTC
TRBJ2-7 | TRBV6-5 | few | . | CASRPTPGEQYF | TGTGCCAGCCGGCCAACACCGGGCGAGCAGTACTTC
TRBJ1-1 | TRBV6-6 | . | . | CASSDSGQSMNTEAFF | TGTGCCAGCAGTGACTCCGGACAGAGTATGAACACTGAAGCTTTCTTT
TRBJ1-2 | TRBV29-1 | . | . | CSVADSGNAAF | TGCAGCGTCGCAGACAGCGGAAACGCTGCCTTC
TRBJ1-3 | TRBV10-3 | many | TRBD1 | CAIGGVGNTIYF | TGTGCCATAGGGGGCGTTGGAAACACCATATATTTT
TRBJ1-1 | TRBV10-3 | few | . | CASTMDAGGEAFF | TGTGCCAGCACCATGGATGCGGGGGGAGAAGCTTTCTTT